The 30 T cell receptor beta chains presented below share a single source sample, sequenced in a study of blood T cell repertoires in COVID-19. Sequencing was performed with immunoSEQ multiplex PCR; in TCRdb, only in-frame clones are kept and a portion is missing. The data contain hundreds of thousands of clones, about 90% of them singletons. Sequenced: peripheral blood. Every receptor here comes from a woman in her 30s who had recovered from COVID-19.

The chain joins TRBV5-6 to TRBJ1-1; possible D gene TRBD1, 5 bases. V was shortened by 4 bases and J by 5 bases, with 18 bases between the two germline ends. In germline, CDR1 is SGHDT, CDR2 YYEEEE. This CDR3 is 15 amino acids long. The DNA for the CDR3 is TGTGCCAGCAGCCTGAGGGGATTCGGGGGGACTGAAGCTTTCTTT. This encodes CASSLRGFGGTEAFF.

The rearrangement uses TRBV24-1 and TRBJ2-2; TRBD2 agrees at 8 bases. With 7 bases clipped from V and 1 base from J, the junction kept 7 bases outside the gene matches. Germline loops: CDR1 KGHDR, CDR2 SFDVKD. The CDR3 is 16 amino acids. The CDR3, as DNA: TGTGCCACCAGGGCCGCGGGAGGAGTGAACACCGGGGAGCTGTTTTTT. Its translation: CATRAAGGVNTGELFF.

The gene calls are TRBV5-1 and TRBJ1-2, with 8 bases that match TRBD1. V trimming: 3 bases; J trimming: 1 base; junction bases outside the gene matches: 8. CDR1 is SGHRS, CDR2 YFSETQ, per germline. The CDR3 extends over 16 amino acids. Here the CDR3 reads CASSSTGTGHNYGYTF. The DNA for the CDR3 is TGCGCCAGCAGCTCGACCGGGACAGGTCATAACTATGGCTACACCTTC.

The V call is TRBV6-6, the J call TRBJ1-6; D might be TRBD1 (5 bases). This CDR3 contains 16 residues. Germline CDR1 reads MNHNY; CDR2 reads SVGAGI (reference sequence). V was pared by 0 bases and J by 5 bases, with 11 bases between. Written as DNA, the CDR3 is TGTGCCAGCAGTTACTCACCAGGGTCACATAATTCACCCCTCCACTTT. Translating it yields CASSYSPGSHNSPLHF.

The rearrangement uses TRBV18 and TRBJ2-5, with D perhaps matching TRBD1 (6 bases). This CDR3 comprises 14 residues. Deletions cut 4 bases from V and 0 bases from J, with 9 bases between. Germline-derived CDR1 and CDR2 are KGHSH and LQKENI. CDR3 sequence: CASSLQGNQETQYF. The CDR3 DNA sequence: TGTGCCAGCTCACTGCAGGGGAACCAAGAGACCCAGTACTTC.

V gene TRBV9 combines with J gene TRBJ1-1, with D perhaps TRBD1 (5 bases). Deletions cut 3 bases from V and 5 bases from J, with 11 bases between. The CDR3 runs 13 residues. Germline V gene sequence: CDR1 SGDLS, CDR2 YYNGEE. This CDR3 is CASSARVDTEAFF. For the CDR3, the DNA is TGTGCCAGCAGCGCCAGGGTAGATACTGAAGCTTTCTTT. The whole variable domain, filled in from reference TRBV9 and TRBJ1-1, reads DSGVTQTPKHLITATGQRVTLRCSPRSGDLSVYWYQQSLDQGLQFLIQYYNGEERAKGNILERFSAQQFPDLHSELNLSSLELGDSALYFCASSARVDTEAFFGQGTRLTVV.

The chain has TRBV27 and TRBJ1-5, with unresolved D. Trimming removed 5 bases at V and 1 base at J, with 12 bases between. CDR1 is MNHEY and CDR2 is SMNVEV in the germline V gene (reference sequence). This CDR3 is 15 amino acids long. For the CDR3, the DNA is TGTGCCAGCAGTACCGATGCGGAAAGCAATCAGCCCCAGCATTTT. Translating gives CASSTDAESNQPQHF.

This clone was seen only once. The chain joins TRBV3-1 (or the pseudogene TRBV3-2) to TRBJ2-1; 7 nucleotides match TRBD2. CDR3 length: 13 amino acids. Germline V gene lookup returns CDR1 LGHDT and CDR2 YNNKEL (reference sequence). Unmatched junction bases numbered 3, after V lost 2 bases and J lost 8 bases. CDR3 nucleotide sequence: TGTGCCAGCAGCCAACTCGCGGGGGATGAGCAGTTCTTC. This codes for CASSQLAGDEQFF.

In DNA, the CDR3 is TGTGCCAGCAGTGATTACAGGGACTATGGCTACACCTTC. It encodes CASSDYRDYGYTF. The chain couples TRBV6-1 to TRBJ1-2; D might be TRBD1 (6 bases). Germline V CDR1 and CDR2: MNHNS, SASEGT. The V gene lost 3 bases and the J gene lost 3 bases, with 8 bases spanning the gap. The CDR3 consists of 13 residues.

This clone showed up just once. This rearrangement joins TRBV6-5 to TRBJ1-1, with a tentative D call TRBD1 (6 bases). Germline loops: CDR1 MNHEY, CDR2 SVGAGI. This CDR3 spans 15 amino acids. The ends were cut back, 6 bases at V and 1 base at J, with 15 bases in the middle. The CDR3 region has the DNA TGTGCCAGCAGGACACCGGGACACGGGAACACTGAAGCTTTCTTT. Protein: CASRTPGHGNTEAFF.

This chain connects TRBV27 to TRBJ2-4; the match to TRBD2 covers 7 bases. The CDR3 contains 13 residues. From germline, CDR1 is MNHEY and CDR2 SMNVEV (reference sequence). Trimming at V came to 5 bases and at J to 9 bases, leaving 7 bases not matched to a gene. This CDR3 is CASSPTPGGIQYF. In DNA, the CDR3 is TGTGCCAGCAGTCCGACCCCGGGGGGCATTCAGTACTTC.

J is TRBJ1-4 and V is TRBV3-1 (or the pseudogene TRBV3-2); D unclear. The CDR3 is made up of 12 amino acids. Germline CDR1 reads LGHDT; CDR2 reads YNNKEL (reference sequence). Trimming removed 2 bases from V and 8 bases from J, with 6 bases in between. CDR3 in DNA: TGTGCCAGCAGCCAATCAATCGAAAAACTGTTTTTT. The encoded protein is CASSQSIEKLFF.

V and J are TRBV7-9 and TRBJ2-7, with TRBD1 as a possible D gene (6 bases). CDR3 length: 16 amino acids. The germline V gene encodes CDR1 SEHNR and CDR2 FQNEAQ (reference sequence). Trimming pared 1 base from V and 1 base from J, leaving 14 bases between. CDR3 region: CASSLGWAGESYEQYF. CDR3 nucleotides: TGTGCCAGCAGCTTAGGGTGGGCAGGGGAATCCTACGAGCAGTACTTC.

The chain employs TRBV24-1 and TRBJ2-3; 10 nucleotides agree with TRBD1. Germline V CDR1 and CDR2: KGHDR, SFDVKD. V lost 9 bases to trimming and J lost 6 bases; unmatched junction nucleotides: 5. The CDR3 extends over 13 amino acids. The CDR3 spells CATGGQGWDTQYF. DNA for the CDR3: TGTGCCACCGGGGGACAGGGGTGGGATACGCAGTATTTT.

The rearrangement uses TRBV19 and TRBJ1-6, with D possibly matching TRBD1 (6 bases). Germline V gene lookup returns CDR1 LNHDA and CDR2 SQIVND (reference sequence). Trimming took 11 bases from V and 7 from J, leaving 12 bases between them. This CDR3 is 12 amino acids long. CDR3 DNA sequence: TGTGCCGCATCACAGGGAAATTCACCCCTCCACTTT. Amino acid sequence: CAASQGNSPLHF.

V gene TRBV9 combines with J gene TRBJ2-7; D perhaps matches TRBD2 (5 bases). V was shortened by 3 bases and J by 1 base, with 5 bases between the two germline ends. The CDR3 has 12 amino acids. Per the germline V gene, CDR1 is SGDLS and CDR2 is YYNGEE. The CDR3 here is CASSGESYEQYF. The CDR3 DNA follows: TGTGCCAGCAGCGGGGAGTCCTACGAGCAGTACTTC.

The chain employs TRBV20-1 and TRBJ2-3; D remains unclear. Trimming shortened V by 3 bases and J by 6 bases, and 10 bases separated the two germline ends. Germline lookup yields CDR1 DFQATT and CDR2 SNEGSKA (reference sequence). This CDR3 spans 12 amino acids. Here the CDR3 reads CSASSGLDTQYF. The DNA for the CDR3 is TGCAGTGCTAGTTCCGGGTTGGATACGCAGTATTTT.

This clone was seen a handful of times. Compared with germline, one end of the junction differs, possibly owing to a read error. V and J are TRBV10-3 and TRBJ1-1; 8 nucleotides agree with TRBD1. The germline gives CDR1 ENHRY, CDR2 SYGVKD. The CDR3 is 12 amino acids. The CDR3 reads CAGRTGNAEAFF. In DNA form, the CDR3 reads TGTGCCGGAAGGACAGGGAACGCTGAAGCTTTCTTT.

The chain has TRBV6-5 and TRBJ2-2; a weak D match, TRBD1 (5 bases). This CDR3 spans 14 amino acids. The V end was cut by 6 bases, the J end by 3 bases, with 11 bases between. CDR1 is MNHEY and CDR2 is SVGAGI in the germline V gene. The CDR3 is CASRYQGYTGELFF. CDR3 DNA: TGTGCCAGCAGATACCAGGGATACACCGGGGAGCTGTTTTTT.

The rearrangement joins TRBV2 to TRBJ1-1; no clear D gene. Per the germline V gene, CDR1 is SNHLY and CDR2 is FYNNEI. CDR3 length: 15 amino acids. V lost 2 bases and J lost 5, with 15 bases in between. CDR3 in amino acids: CASSERQAGRTEAFF. In DNA, the CDR3 is TGTGCCAGCAGTGAACGGCAGGCGGGTCGAACTGAAGCTTTCTTT.

This clone showed up just a few times. The gene calls are TRBV28 and TRBJ1-1; TRBD1 agrees at 7 bases. CDR1 is MDHEN and CDR2 is SYDVKM in the germline V gene. V dropped 3 bases and J dropped 4; count of bases not matched to a gene: 14. The CDR3 runs 17 residues. In DNA, the CDR3 is TGTGCCAGCAGTTTTTACCCAACACAGGGGAAGGGCACTGAAGCTTTCTTT. This gives the protein CASSFYPTQGKGTEAFF.

The J gene is TRBJ2-2, the V gene TRBV9, with 8 positions matching TRBD2. V shed 4 bases, J shed 7 bases, and the junction held 6 bases outside the gene matches. This CDR3 is 14 amino acids long. Germline CDR1 and CDR2: SGDLS and YYNGEE. CDR3 sequence (DNA): TGTGCCAGCAGCTCGGGACTAGTGGGCGGGGAGCTGTTTTTT. Amino acid sequence: CASSSGLVGGELFF.

The chain uses TRBV5-1 and TRBJ2-1; 9 positions match TRBD2. Per the germline V gene, CDR1 is SGHRS and CDR2 is YFSETQ. CDR3 length equals 15 residues. V was clipped by 2 bases and J by 7 bases; unmatched bases: 7. CDR3 nucleotides: TGCGCCAGCAGCTTCTTCGCGGGAGGGCCTAATGAGCAGTTCTTC. Translation: CASSFFAGGPNEQFF.

This clone has a single count. The chain carries TRBV7-2 and TRBJ2-7; 12 bases match TRBD2. Germline V gene data show CDR1 as SGHTA and CDR2 as FQGNSA. This CDR3 region has 16 residues. V lost 4 bases and J lost 3; bases outside the gene matches: 7. CDR3 bases: TGTGCCAGCAGCTCACCGACTAGCGGGAGAAGCTACGAGCAGTACTTC. It encodes CASSSPTSGRSYEQYF.

Written as DNA, the CDR3 is TGCGCCAGCAGCTTGACTAGCTCTGGGGCCAACGTCCTGACTTTC. Amino acid sequence: CASSLTSSGANVLTF. The J gene is TRBJ2-6, the V gene TRBV5-1, with D perhaps matching TRBD2 (5 bases). This CDR3 comprises 15 residues. Germline assignment: CDR1 SGHRS and CDR2 YFSETQ. With 1 base removed from V and 0 bases from J, the gap between germline ends came to 5 bases. The variable domain in full, completed from reference TRBV5-1 and TRBJ2-6, reads KAGVTQTPRYLIKTRGQQVTLSCSPISGHRSVSWYQQTPGQGLQFLFEYFSETQRNKGNFPGRFSGRQFSNSRSEMNVSTLELGDSALYLCASSLTSSGANVLTFGAGSRLTVL.

This clone was counted a few times. The chain couples TRBV28 to TRBJ2-7, with TRBD1 matching over 9 bases. Per the germline V gene, CDR1 is MDHEN and CDR2 is SYDVKM. This CDR3 is built from 14 residues. With V trimmed by 2 bases and J by 2 bases, 1 base remained unmatched. CDR3 residues: CASSLTGGPYEQYF. The CDR3 DNA is TGTGCCAGCAGTTTAACAGGGGGCCCCTACGAGCAGTACTTC.

The chain carries TRBV13 and TRBJ2-2; 10 bases are a match to TRBD2. The CDR3 extends over 15 amino acids. V gave up 3 bases and J gave up 4 bases; unmatched junction bases: 2. Germline CDR1 PRHDT, CDR2 FYEKMQ (reference sequence). The CDR3 DNA is TGTGCCAGCAGCTTCATAGCGGGAGGCACCGGGGAGCTGTTTTTT. Amino acid sequence: CASSFIAGGTGELFF.

This clone was seen only once. The chain links TRBV6-5 to TRBJ1-6; no reliable D call. V lost 7 bases to trimming and J lost 10 bases, with 17 bases between them. CDR1 is MNHEY, CDR2 SVGAGI, per germline. The CDR3 is 14 amino acids. As DNA, the CDR3 is TGTGCCAGCACCAAACCGCAGTACGGGTCACCCCTCCACTTT. Protein sequence: CASTKPQYGSPLHF.

CDR3 nucleotide sequence: TGTGCCAGTAGTAGGGACAGGGAAAGCAACGAGCAGTACTTC. Encoded protein: CASSRDRESNEQYF. This rearrangement joins TRBV19 to TRBJ2-7, with 9 bases fitting TRBD1. Germline CDR1 reads LNHDA; CDR2 reads SQIVND (reference sequence). J gave up 5 bases and V 4 bases, and 6 bases lay outside the gene matches. The CDR3 runs to 14 residues.

The chain employs TRBV5-1 and TRBJ2-3; 7 nucleotides align to TRBD1. The CDR3 totals 14 residues. The germline V gene encodes CDR1 SGHRS and CDR2 YFSETQ. The V segment lost 4 bases and the J segment 1 base; nucleotides outside the gene matches: 3. The CDR3 here is CASSDGQGTDTQYF. The CDR3 nucleotides read TGCGCCAGCAGCGACGGACAGGGCACAGATACGCAGTATTTT.